Listed below are T cell receptor beta chains from one sample, sequenced in a study of blood T cell dynamics during melanoma immunotherapy. Assay used: immunoSEQ multiplex PCR; TCRdb lists only in-frame clones, some missing. The table includes 9,900 or so clones, 86% detected once. This specimen consisted of blood, obtained from a patient treated with checkpoint blockade. All receptors derive from a human donor with melanoma. CDR3s include the opening cysteine and the closing phenylalanine or tryptophan. The order of the fields is V gene, J gene, D gene, clone size, CDR3 protein, CDR3 DNA. A D gene is named only where the DNA matches it firmly. Not all rows give a size; the values are once, few, many and, for expanded clones, a class.

TRBV30	TRBJ1-1	NA	NA	CAWSPSRNTEAFF	TGTGCCTGGAGCCCTTCTAGAAACACTGAAGCTTTCTTT
TRBV5-1	TRBJ1-6	TRBD1	few	CASSSGQPNSPLHF	TGCGCCAGCAGCTCGGGACAGCCAAATTCACCCCTCCACTTT
TRBV5-6	TRBJ2-3	NA	NA	CASSLEAEGDTQYF	TGTGCCAGCAGCTTGGAGGCAGAGGGAGATACGCAGTATTTT
TRBV4-1	TRBJ1-6	TRBD1	NA	CASSQEQTGGYSPLHF	TGCGCCAGCAGCCAAGAACAGACAGGGGGCTATTCACCCCTCCACTTT
TRBV28	TRBJ1-3	NA	NA	CASRTGQNSGNTIYF	TGTGCCAGCAGAACCGGACAGAACTCTGGAAACACCATATATTTT
TRBV27	TRBJ1-5	NA	NA	CASSLSRGTGNQPQHF	TGTGCCAGCAGTTTATCGAGAGGGACTGGCAATCAGCCCCAGCATTTT
TRBV5-5	TRBJ2-5	NA	NA	CASSLERIQETQYF	TGTGCCAGCAGCTTGGAGCGTATACAAGAGACCCAGTACTTC
TRBV30	TRBJ2-2	TRBD1	NA	CASPVYRGLTGELFF	TGTGCCTCCCCGGTCTACAGGGGGCTAACCGGGGAGCTGTTTTTT
TRBV19	TRBJ2-3	TRBD1	NA	CASGPGQITDTQYF	TGTGCCAGTGGTCCGGGACAGATCACAGATACGCAGTATTTT
TRBV7-9	TRBJ1-3	NA	NA	CASSLGGISGNTIYF	TGTGCCAGCAGCTTGGGGGGCATCTCTGGAAACACCATATATTTT
TRBV4-1	TRBJ2-7	NA	once	CASSPELTPASYEQYF	TGCGCCAGCAGCCCAGAACTGACCCCTGCCTCCTACGAGCAGTACTTC